The entry that follows covers one TCR beta chain sequence. Its antigen is currently unknown. The germline V gene encodes CDR1 LNHNV and CDR2 YYDKDF (reference sequence). The ends were cut back, 5 bases at V and 4 bases at J, with 17 bases in the middle. CDR3 size: 15 residues. 5'RACE primed at constant segments yielded TCR alpha and TCR beta cDNA libraries bearing sample barcodes and UMIs. A single record per CDR3 protein comes from TCRdb applying MiXCR to the 5' RACE reads. The sample records roughly 350,000 distinct CDR3 sequences, roughly 21% being singletons. The entry originates in a study of T-cell memory formation after mild COVID-19. Findings and caveats of the study: Researchers could not confirm that second-wave clones peaking on day 37 targeted SARS-CoV-2.

This receptor was taken from an adult woman who had mild COVID-19 (a few samples of this study predate the infection). Cell type and time point are not known. This chain joins TRBV15 and TRBJ1-2; the D is unclear. Sequenced input: PBMCs or a T cell subset sorted from them (not recorded which). The chain's CDR3 is CATSLGSADPYGYTF. The CDR3 DNA follows: TGTGCCACCAGCTTGGGGTCGGCGGACCCCTATGGCTACACCTTC.